This T cell receptor beta chain appears in the sequencing data of a study of T cell repertoires in cytomegalovirus infection. This clonotype was counted ten times or more. Via MiXCR, TCRdb re-called the reads, giving one row per CDR3 protein. In the table there are more than 500,000 distinct CDR3 sequences, more than 15% of which are singletons. The specimen sequenced was CD8+ T cells from PBMCs. This TCR was recovered from a human donor in good health (CMV status not recorded). Some clones in this sample may be carry-over from other donors' samples.

CDR3 nucleotide sequence: TGTGCCAGCAGCCTATCGAGGGGGCGGACTGAAGCTTTCTTT. It yields the protein CASSLSRGRTEAFF. The chain carries TRBV7-8 and TRBJ1-1, with 7 bases matching TRBD1. After removal of 5 bases from V and 5 bases from J, the junction contained 8 bases not matched to a gene. CDR1 is SGHVS, CDR2 FQNEAQ, per germline. The CDR3 is 14 residues long.